This T cell receptor (beta chain) was captured in a study of blood T cells in healthy people across ages. Germline V gene sequence: CDR1 MNHEY, CDR2 SVGAGI. There are 15 residues in the CDR3. V lost 4 bases, J lost 3 bases, and 7 bases stayed unmatched. This clonotype was observed a handful of times. Together with a sample-barcoded 5' primer, a J-beta primer mix was included in a second PCR lasting roughly 6 to 12 cycles. TCRdb redid the calling of the 5' RACE reads with MiXCR, one entry per CDR3 protein. Of over a million distinct CDR3 sequences listed, under 55% are singletons. Source material: blood. The rearrangement uses TRBV6-5 and TRBJ2-7; 9 bases align to TRBD1. The TCR originated in a woman under 30 in good health. This CDR3 is CASSSVRQGDYEQYF. The DNA of the CDR3 is TGTGCCAGCAGTTCCGTAAGACAGGGGGACTACGAGCAGTACTTC.